This TCR beta chain was identified during a study of cytomegalovirus exposure and HLA in healthy donors (dated by TCRdb to 2017 to 2019). Notes on the research overall: According to a later analysis, the roughly 120 validation repertoires were produced on the same platform as the 666 repertoires of the first cohort. The aim of the study was to test whether cataloging public T cell receptors could identify signatures of past pathogen exposure. In addition to the first cohort of about 650 subjects, a separate validation cohort of 100 to 150 different subjects was used. To predict cytomegalovirus infection status, the study combined high-throughput TCR immunosequencing, statistical association of individual TCRs with disease status, and machine learning.

The donors were included in the validation cohort of over a hundred subjects, a group kept apart from the roughly 680-subject first cohort. A word on this clone: Its antigen specificity is not known. Nothing much larger sits one base from this clone, and base qualities are not available.

Overall study outcomes, separate from this receptor: According to the authors, the approach could potentially be generalized to other disease states and immunological phenotypes. The classifier was reported to diagnose cytomegalovirus status with high specificity and sensitivity in both the original cohort and the validation cohort. A later analysis lacked HLA typing for the validation cohort, so it scored co-occurrence in that cohort across all 110 or so repertoires. While some public TCRs were present in many individuals, most TCR sequences turned up only very rarely across donors. A total of roughly 160 TCR beta chains were listed by the study as associated with cytomegalovirus. A few of the identified cytomegalovirus-associated TCR beta chains were confirmed in vitro to be specific for cytomegalovirus antigens. In a later analysis, TCRs clustered in the first cohort were found to also tend to co-occur in the 110 or so validation repertoires, with over 90% of cluster scores above 0.

The CDR3 spans 14 residues, from the cysteine through the phenylalanine. CDR3 DNA only is kept here, 42 bases in frame from base 1. V drops 3 bases and J drops 7 bases, leaving 13 bases in between. CDR1 is given as SGDLS and CDR2 as YYNGEE, both from the germline V gene. Receptors were amplified or captured by the immunoSEQ multiplex PCR assay. From the authors' description of their analysis: A statistical classification framework was built to diagnose cytomegalovirus status from the catalog of TCR beta chain sequences. Drawn from immuneACCESS, this table holds only the in-frame rearrangements with V and J called that TCRdb kept. Clones are partly lost; checked studies trace under half to an unresolved V gene and leave the rest unexplained. The D gene and trimming were derived from the DNA, and the V and J assignments and clone size from that table. The sample contains some 170,000 clones, more than 75% of them found a single time. The ten top clones hold roughly 2.7% of the sample.

The receptor was isolated from a man between 18 and 29 years old in good health and CMV-seropositive. The chain links TRBV9 with TRBJ2-2, and the D gene may be TRBD1, 7 bases matching. Sequencing used PBMCs. CDR3 region: CASSEQGRSGELFF. The nucleotide sequence is TGTGCCAGCAGCGAACAGGGGAGGAGCGGGGAGCTGTTTTTT.